The 18 T cell receptor beta chains listed next were all sequenced from one sample in a study of blood T cell repertoires in COVID-19. The protocol was immunoSEQ multiplex PCR, while the TCRdb copy is restricted to in-frame clones and leaves out a portion. The sample has about 150,000 clones; around 85% are singletons. The sample taken for sequencing was peripheral blood. These receptors all stem from a woman aged 55-69 years with COVID-19, enrolled during active disease.

Only a few counts were recorded for this clone. This chain uses TRBV6-1 with TRBJ2-7; tentative D call: TRBD2 (6 bases). CDR3 length equals 13 residues. Germline loops: CDR1 MNHNS, CDR2 SASEGT. The germline V and J ends were trimmed by 3 bases and 6 bases, with 12 bases remaining between them. CDR3 sequence (DNA): TGTGCCAGCAGTGAGACTAGGATGGGCGAGCAGTACTTC. It yields the protein CASSETRMGEQYF.

V usage is TRBV14 and J usage is TRBJ1-2; possible D gene TRBD1, 6 bases. This CDR3 is built from 15 residues. V was pared by 0 bases and J by 2 bases, with 10 bases between. Per germline, CDR1 SGHDN and CDR2 FVKESK. Here the CDR3 reads CASSQDMGANYGYTF. CDR3 in DNA: TGTGCCAGCAGCCAAGATATGGGGGCCAACTATGGCTACACCTTC.

The chain carries TRBV6-5 and TRBJ1-5; tentative D call: TRBD1 (6 bases). Between the trimmed V and J ends, which lost 10 bases and 3 bases, there was a span of 13 bases. The CDR3 has 13 amino acids. CDR1 and CDR2 (germline): MNHEY, SVGAGI. In DNA, the CDR3 is TGTGCCAACGGAGAGGGGGACAATCAGCCCCAGCATTTT. It encodes CANGEGDNQPQHF.

This sequence joins TRBV7-9 and TRBJ2-7; D remains unclear. Trimming left V 4 bases short and J 2 bases short, with 6 bases between. Germline CDR1 reads SEHNR; CDR2 reads FQNEAQ (reference sequence). CDR3 length equals 12 residues. The CDR3 is CASSWAAYEQYF. DNA for the CDR3: TGTGCCAGCAGCTGGGCCGCCTACGAGCAGTACTTC.

The chain recombines TRBV7-2 with TRBJ1-2, with 7 bases aligning to TRBD1. The V gene's germline CDR1 is SGHTA and CDR2 FQGNSA. With V trimmed by 1 base and J by 9 bases, 5 bases remained unmatched. The CDR3 is 13 amino acids. The CDR3 is CASSLEQGDRYTF. Written as DNA, the CDR3 is TGTGCCAGCAGCTTAGAGCAGGGGGATCGCTACACCTTC.

The rearrangement uses TRBV6-6 and TRBJ2-2; 10 bases fit TRBD2. The CDR3 runs to 15 residues. V lost 4 bases, J lost 7 bases, and 6 bases stayed unmatched. Germline V gene data show CDR1 as MNHNY and CDR2 as SVGAGI (reference sequence). CDR3 protein: CASSSSGGAFGELFF. The DNA of the CDR3 is TGTGCCAGCAGTTCGAGCGGGGGGGCCTTCGGGGAGCTGTTTTTT.

The chain combines TRBV27 with TRBJ1-1; no reliable D call. The ends were cut back, 4 bases at V and 7 bases at J, with 10 bases in the middle. This CDR3 contains 12 residues. The V gene's germline CDR1 is MNHEY and CDR2 SMNVEV (reference sequence). The CDR3 DNA is TGTGCCAGCAGTTATTATGGCGGTGAAGCTTTCTTT. Translated: CASSYYGGEAFF.

This chain connects TRBV4-1 to TRBJ2-7, with D maybe TRBD2 (5 bases). The CDR3 extends over 15 amino acids. Per germline, CDR1 MGHRA and CDR2 YSYEKL. V was clipped by 1 base and J by 3 bases, with 13 bases between them. The CDR3 nucleotides are TGCGCCAGCAGCCAAGGTCGAGGGTTTATCTACGAGCAGTACTTC. Translated, it gives CASSQGRGFIYEQYF.

This sequence joins TRBV5-1 and TRBJ2-2; the D gene is possibly TRBD2 (6 bases). This CDR3 has 15 amino acids. Germline V gene sequence: CDR1 SGHRS, CDR2 YFSETQ. V lost 1 base and J 0 bases, leaving 7 bases between the germline ends. For the CDR3, the DNA is TGCGCCAGCAGCTTGACGGGAGCGAACACCGGGGAGCTGTTTTTT. Encoded protein: CASSLTGANTGELFF.

The chain links TRBV27 to TRBJ2-5; D perhaps matches TRBD1 (6 bases). The germline gives CDR1 MNHEY, CDR2 SMNVEV (reference sequence). V was pared by 3 bases and J by 5 bases, with 13 bases between. CDR3 length: 14 residues. The CDR3 sequence: CASSFMGASETQYF. The CDR3, as DNA: TGTGCCAGCAGTTTCATGGGGGCCAGCGAGACCCAGTACTTC.

The V call is TRBV18, the J call TRBJ1-5; the match to TRBD1 covers 10 bases. The germline V gene encodes CDR1 KGHSH and CDR2 LQKENI. The CDR3 is made up of 18 amino acids. Losses at the gene ends were 1 base for V and 1 base for J; bases not matched to a gene: 7. Here the CDR3 DNA reads TGTGCCAGCTCACCACGAGACAGGGGGCGAGGAAGCAATCAGCCCCAGCATTTT. Protein product: CASSPRDRGRGSNQPQHF.

The chain uses TRBV27 and TRBJ1-1; 9 bases are a match to TRBD1. The V segment lost 5 bases and the J segment 4 bases; nucleotides outside the gene matches: 14. The CDR3 covers 17 residues. The germline V gene encodes CDR1 MNHEY and CDR2 SMNVEV (reference sequence). The CDR3 loop is CASSRDTRDRVPTEAFF. The CDR3 nucleotides read TGTGCCAGCAGTCGCGACACACGGGACAGGGTCCCCACTGAAGCTTTCTTT.

The chain is built from TRBV5-5 and TRBJ2-5; TRBD2 matches at 10 bases. The CDR3 sequence is 16 residues long. With V trimmed by 5 bases and J by 5 bases, 12 bases remained unmatched. CDR1 and CDR2 (germline): SGHKS, YYEKEE (reference sequence). CDR3 DNA: TGTGCCAGCAGACCGGCCCCGGGACTAGCGACGGAGACCCAGTACTTC. Residues: CASRPAPGLATETQYF.

As for this clone: An end of the junction does not agree with germline; a read error may underlie this. The rearrangement uses TRBV5-1 and TRBJ2-1; TRBD1 agrees at 9 bases. Germline CDR1 reads SGHRS; CDR2 reads YFSETQ. CDR3 size: 15 residues. The CDR3 loop reads CASSLGTGFSHEQFF. CDR3 nucleotides: TGCGCTAGCAGCTTGGGGACAGGGTTCTCGCATGAGCAGTTCTTC. The variable domain in full, with the rest retrieved from reference TRBV5-1 and TRBJ2-1, is KAGVTQTPRYLIKTRGQQVTLSCSPISGHRSVSWYQQTPGQGLQFLFEYFSETQRNKGNFPGRFSGRQFSNSRSEMNVSTLELGDSALYLCASSLGTGFSHEQFFGPGTRLTVL.

V gene TRBV9 combines with J gene TRBJ1-1; D may be TRBD1 (5 bases). The germline gives CDR1 SGDLS, CDR2 YYNGEE. CDR3 length equals 16 residues. Trimming pared 4 bases from V and 3 bases from J, leaving 19 bases between. CDR3 DNA: TGTGCCAGCAGCTCCGAATGGCAGGGTGGGGACACTGAAGCTTTCTTT. This sequence encodes CASSSEWQGGDTEAFF. The full variable domain, completed using reference TRBV9 and TRBJ1-1, is DSGVTQTPKHLITATGQRVTLRCSPRSGDLSVYWYQQSLDQGLQFLIQYYNGEERAKGNILERFSAQQFPDLHSELNLSSLELGDSALYFCASSSEWQGGDTEAFFGQGTRLTVV.

The chain combines TRBV18 with TRBJ2-7, with a possible D match to TRBD1 (5 bases). CDR3 length equals 15 residues. V dropped 0 bases and J dropped 3 bases, with 12 bases sitting between them. The germline V gene has CDR1 KGHSH and CDR2 LQKENI. The CDR3 sequence is CASSPPQPGYYEQYF. The CDR3 region has the DNA TGTGCCAGCTCACCACCCCAACCAGGGTACTACGAGCAGTACTTC.

The chain couples TRBV11-2 to TRBJ1-2, with 9 bases matching TRBD1. V lost 2 bases, J lost 6 bases, and 4 bases stayed unmatched. Germline V lookup: CDR1 SGHAT, CDR2 FQNNGV. This CDR3 has 14 amino acids. The CDR3, as DNA: TGTGCCAGCAGCTTAACTGGACAGGGGAATGGCTACACCTTC. Its protein is CASSLTGQGNGYTF.

The chain recombines TRBV28 with TRBJ2-1, with TRBD1 matching 7 bases. The CDR3 runs to 14 residues. Germline lookup yields CDR1 MDHEN and CDR2 SYDVKM. J lost 4 bases, V lost 7 bases, and 7 bases had no gene match. The CDR3 nucleotides read TGTGCCAGCACCCTGGGACAGCTTTACAATGAGCAGTTCTTC. Translating it yields CASTLGQLYNEQFF.